The 7 T cell receptor beta chains below were found in one sample sequenced in a study of blood T cell repertoires in COVID-19. TCRdb's table, derived via immunoSEQ multiplex PCR, lists solely in-frame clones and lacks some. The sample carries some 290,000 clones, around 90% recorded once. Sequenced input: peripheral blood. These receptor sequences come from a young woman with COVID-19, enrolled during active disease.

The CDR3 DNA reads TGTGCCAGTAGTATGAAGTCCCCGGGACTAGCGGGAGTATATGGGCAGTACTTC. Protein sequence: CASSMKSPGLAGVYGQYF. V usage is TRBV19 and J usage is TRBJ2-7; TRBD2 matches at 14 bases. This CDR3 is built from 18 residues. With 3 bases clipped from V and 9 bases from J, the junction kept 16 bases outside the gene matches. Germline V lookup: CDR1 LNHDA, CDR2 SQIVND (reference sequence).

The V gene is TRBV19, the J gene TRBJ2-1; D gene uncertain. V dropped 3 bases and J dropped 5 bases, with 17 bases sitting between them. This CDR3 is 16 amino acids long. Germline V gene data show CDR1 as LNHDA and CDR2 as SQIVND (reference sequence). The CDR3 bases are TGTGCCAGTAGTATTCGCGGCATACTTACCCACAATGAGCAGTTCTTC. Translated: CASSIRGILTHNEQFF.

The chain combines TRBV5-1 with TRBJ2-3, with D possibly being TRBD1 (6 bases). V was clipped by 0 bases and J by 4 bases, with 6 bases between them. The CDR3 has 13 residues. Germline V gene data show CDR1 as SGHRS and CDR2 as YFSETQ. CDR3 nucleotide sequence: TGCGCCAGCAGCTTGGACAGGGCAGATACGCAGTATTTT. Translating it yields CASSLDRADTQYF.

The chain joins TRBV2 to TRBJ2-1; TRBD2 matches 9 bases. V lost 4 bases, J lost 6 bases, and 7 bases stayed unmatched. This CDR3 has 15 residues. Germline CDR1 and CDR2: SNHLY and FYNNEI. The CDR3 loop reads CASSVGSGSPNEQFF. The CDR3 coding sequence is TGTGCCAGCAGTGTAGGTAGCGGGAGTCCCAATGAGCAGTTCTTC.

The chain combines TRBV9 with TRBJ1-1, with TRBD1 as a possible D gene (6 bases). Germline assignment: CDR1 SGDLS and CDR2 YYNGEE. V was clipped by 2 bases and J by 1 base, with 12 bases between them. The CDR3 spans 15 residues. Here the CDR3 reads CASSVATGPNTEAFF. CDR3 sequence (DNA): TGTGCCAGCAGCGTGGCAACAGGGCCGAACACTGAAGCTTTCTTT.

This chain uses TRBV4-1 with TRBJ1-4, with D maybe TRBD1 (5 bases). The CDR3 covers 17 residues. Trimming took 1 base from V and 3 from J, leaving 15 bases between them. Germline V gives CDR1 MGHRA, CDR2 YSYEKL. The CDR3 coding sequence is TGCGCCAGCAGCCAAGGTGGTGTAGGGGCCCCTAATGAAAAACTGTTTTTT. Translating it yields CASSQGGVGAPNEKLFF.

V and J are TRBV30 and TRBJ1-3; tentative D call: TRBD1 (6 bases). The CDR3 has 15 amino acids. With 0 bases removed from V and 2 bases from J, the gap between germline ends came to 11 bases. From germline, CDR1 is GTSNPN and CDR2 SVGIG (reference sequence). The CDR3 protein is CAWSVGGAAGNTIYF. CDR3 nucleotide sequence: TGTGCCTGGAGTGTAGGGGGGGCAGCTGGAAACACCATATATTTT.